The rows below give T cell receptor beta chains drawn from one sample of a study of CD8 T cells in ankylosing spondylitis. TCRdb redid the calling of the 5' RACE reads with MiXCR, one entry per CDR3 protein. This table holds 250,000 or so distinct CDR3 sequences, 18% found once. Sequenced input: blood, either unsorted or a sorted T cell fraction (not recorded which). The receptors shown here come from a male donor with ankylosing spondylitis or in good health (not recorded which). CDR3s include the opening cysteine and the closing phenylalanine or tryptophan. The D gene is left open where the match is weak. Not all rows give a size; the values are once, few, many and, for expanded clones, a class.

j_gene: TRBJ2-3
d_gene: -
v_gene: TRBV6-5
abundance: -
CDR3nt: TGTGCCAGCAGTTATTTCGGTGGGCGAGACACAGATACGCAGTATTTT
CDR3aa: CASSYFGGRDTDTQYF

j_gene: TRBJ2-2
d_gene: -
v_gene: TRBV4-3
abundance: -
CDR3nt: TGCGCCAGCAGCCAAGATGGGGGAGCCGGGGAGCTGTTTTTT
CDR3aa: CASSQDGGAGELFF

j_gene: TRBJ1-4
d_gene: -
v_gene: TRBV27
abundance: many
CDR3nt: TGTGCCAGCAGCCAGGAAGGGAATGAAAAACTGTTTTTT
CDR3aa: CASSQEGNEKLFF

j_gene: TRBJ2-5
d_gene: TRBD2
v_gene: TRBV7-6
abundance: few
CDR3nt: TGTGCCAGCAGCTTAAACCCGGGAGGAGAGACCCAGTACTTC
CDR3aa: CASSLNPGGETQYF

j_gene: TRBJ2-2
d_gene: -
v_gene: TRBV4-2
abundance: -
CDR3nt: TGTGCCAGCAGCCAAGAAAGGGGGTTCGCGAACACCGGGGAGCTGTTTTTT
CDR3aa: CASSQERGFANTGELFF

j_gene: TRBJ2-7
d_gene: TRBD1
v_gene: TRBV29-1
abundance: -
CDR3nt: TGCAGCGTTGAAGGTCTTAAAGGGACAGGGATGTACGAGCAGTACTTC
CDR3aa: CSVEGLKGTGMYEQYF

j_gene: TRBJ2-5
d_gene: -
v_gene: TRBV7-9
abundance: few
CDR3nt: TGTGCCAGCAGCTTATCGCCAGCGGAAGAGACCCAGTACTTC
CDR3aa: CASSLSPAEETQYF

j_gene: TRBJ2-3
d_gene: -
v_gene: TRBV4-1
abundance: many
CDR3nt: TGCGCCAGCAGCCACCTGCATGGGGGCGGATACTACACAGATACGCAGTATTTT
CDR3aa: CASSHLHGGGYYTDTQYF

j_gene: TRBJ1-1
d_gene: -
v_gene: TRBV12-3/TRBV12-4
abundance: few
CDR3nt: TGTGCCAGCAGACCCCTTGCCCATGAAGCTTTCTTT
CDR3aa: CASRPLAHEAFF

j_gene: TRBJ1-1
d_gene: TRBD1
v_gene: TRBV4-1
abundance: few
CDR3nt: TGCGCCAGCAGCCAAGACCGGCTGGACAGGCGGGTCACTGAAGCTTTCTTT
CDR3aa: CASSQDRLDRRVTEAFF

j_gene: TRBJ2-6
d_gene: -
v_gene: TRBV7-9
abundance: few
CDR3nt: TGTGCCAGCAGCTCTCACAGGGAAGCTGGGGCCAACGTCCTGACTTTC
CDR3aa: CASSSHREAGANVLTF

j_gene: TRBJ2-1
d_gene: TRBD2
v_gene: TRBV7-8
abundance: -
CDR3nt: TGTGCCAGCAGCTTAGCTCTAGGCAGCGGGAATTGGGATGAGCAGTTCTTC
CDR3aa: CASSLALGSGNWDEQFF

j_gene: TRBJ1-2
d_gene: -
v_gene: TRBV5-1
abundance: -
CDR3nt: TGCGCCAGCAGCTTGGGTCCCGAGGACAGTCCCCGCTACACCTTC
CDR3aa: CASSLGPEDSPRYTF

j_gene: TRBJ1-1
d_gene: -
v_gene: TRBV29-1
abundance: few
CDR3nt: TGCAGCGTTGAGGCGGCCAGGGGCCCGAACACTGAAGCTTTCTTT
CDR3aa: CSVEAARGPNTEAFF

j_gene: TRBJ2-7
d_gene: -
v_gene: TRBV5-1
abundance: few
CDR3nt: TGCGCCAGCAGCCAGCCGGAACAGGGGAGGTACGAGCAGTACTTC
CDR3aa: CASSQPEQGRYEQYF

j_gene: TRBJ2-7
d_gene: TRBD2
v_gene: TRBV5-1
abundance: many
CDR3nt: TGCGCCAGCTCCCCAGAGCGGGACTTGGGGTACGAGCAGTACTTC
CDR3aa: CASSPERDLGYEQYF

j_gene: TRBJ2-2
d_gene: -
v_gene: TRBV12-3/TRBV12-4
abundance: -
CDR3nt: TGTGCCAGCAGTTTATACGGGGGCACCGGGGAGCTGTTTTTT
CDR3aa: CASSLYGGTGELFF

j_gene: TRBJ2-7
d_gene: -
v_gene: TRBV6-5
abundance: -
CDR3nt: TGTGCCAGCAATTCGGGCGGGGAGTCCTACGAGCAGTACTTC
CDR3aa: CASNSGGESYEQYF

j_gene: TRBJ2-7
d_gene: -
v_gene: TRBV29-1
abundance: few
CDR3nt: TGCAGCGTTGCCTCTGGACTAACTATAAACTACGAGCAGTACTTC
CDR3aa: CSVASGLTINYEQYF

j_gene: TRBJ2-7
d_gene: -
v_gene: TRBV29-1
abundance: -
CDR3nt: TGCAGCGTTGACTGGGGGCTTAAGGACGAGCAGTACTTC
CDR3aa: CSVDWGLKDEQYF

j_gene: TRBJ1-3
d_gene: -
v_gene: TRBV4-2
abundance: many
CDR3nt: TGTGCCAGCAGCCAAGAGGGGTACGGAAACACCATATATTTT
CDR3aa: CASSQEGYGNTIYF

j_gene: TRBJ2-5
d_gene: TRBD2
v_gene: TRBV20-1
abundance: few
CDR3nt: TGCAGTGCTAGAGTACTAGCGGGAGTATCAAGGGAGACCCAGTACTTC
CDR3aa: CSARVLAGVSRETQYF

j_gene: TRBJ2-3
d_gene: TRBD1
v_gene: TRBV5-1
abundance: few
CDR3nt: TGCGCCAGCAGCCAGGGACAGACCACAGATACGCAGTATTTT
CDR3aa: CASSQGQTTDTQYF

j_gene: TRBJ1-3
d_gene: -
v_gene: TRBV25-1
abundance: few
CDR3nt: TGTGCCAGCAGTGGGGACTGGAACACCATATATTTT
CDR3aa: CASSGDWNTIYF

j_gene: TRBJ2-1
d_gene: TRBD2
v_gene: TRBV6-2/TRBV6-3
abundance: few
CDR3nt: TGTGCCAGCAGTTACTCTGGACTAGCGGGGATCTACAATGAGCAGTTCTTC
CDR3aa: CASSYSGLAGIYNEQFF

j_gene: TRBJ1-2
d_gene: -
v_gene: TRBV29-1
abundance: few
CDR3nt: TGCAGCGTTGGCTTCGGCTATGGCTACACCTTC
CDR3aa: CSVGFGYGYTF

j_gene: TRBJ2-7
d_gene: -
v_gene: TRBV12-3/TRBV12-4
abundance: -
CDR3nt: TGTGCCAGCAGTTTATGGGGTCGCGAGCAGTACTTC
CDR3aa: CASSLWGREQYF

j_gene: TRBJ1-6
d_gene: TRBD1
v_gene: TRBV27
abundance: few
CDR3nt: TGTGCCAGCAGTTCATCGGGACAGGGACTTTTAAATTCACCCCTCCACTTT
CDR3aa: CASSSSGQGLLNSPLHF

j_gene: TRBJ2-3
d_gene: -
v_gene: TRBV12-3/TRBV12-4
abundance: many
CDR3nt: TGTGCCAGCAGCCCTGGGACGGCGAGCACAGATACGCAGTATTTT
CDR3aa: CASSPGTASTDTQYF

j_gene: TRBJ2-3
d_gene: TRBD2
v_gene: TRBV4-1
abundance: -
CDR3nt: TGCGCCAGCAGCCAAGTGAGCGGGGTTATAGATACGCAGTATTTT
CDR3aa: CASSQVSGVIDTQYF

j_gene: TRBJ2-7
d_gene: -
v_gene: TRBV29-1
abundance: -
CDR3nt: TGCAGCGTTGTGGGGAACCCGGAGTTAAGAGTCTACGAGCAGTACTTC
CDR3aa: CSVVGNPELRVYEQYF

j_gene: TRBJ2-2
d_gene: TRBD2
v_gene: TRBV20-1
abundance: -
CDR3nt: TGCAGTGCTAGAGATCCCGCGGGAGGGATCGGCACCGGGGAGCTGTTTTTT
CDR3aa: CSARDPAGGIGTGELFF

j_gene: TRBJ2-1
d_gene: TRBD2
v_gene: TRBV5-1
abundance: many
CDR3nt: TGCGCCAGCAGCGCCTCACTAGCGGGAGAACACAATGAGCAGTTCTTC
CDR3aa: CASSASLAGEHNEQFF

j_gene: TRBJ2-2
d_gene: -
v_gene: TRBV4-3
abundance: few
CDR3nt: TGCGCCAGCAGCCAAGATGGGGGGACCGGGGAGCTGTTTTTT
CDR3aa: CASSQDGGTGELFF

j_gene: TRBJ1-1
d_gene: TRBD1
v_gene: TRBV7-9
abundance: -
CDR3nt: TGTGCCAGCAGCCCAGGGGGGGAAACTGAAGCTTTCTTT
CDR3aa: CASSPGGETEAFF

j_gene: TRBJ2-5
d_gene: TRBD2
v_gene: TRBV7-9
abundance: once
CDR3nt: TGTGCCAGCAGCTTAGTAGGTCTAGCGGAAGAGACCCAGTACTTC
CDR3aa: CASSLVGLAEETQYF

j_gene: TRBJ2-7
d_gene: -
v_gene: TRBV4-1
abundance: few
CDR3nt: TGCGCCAGCAGCCAGGCCTGGGACATAACCTACGAGCAGTACTTC
CDR3aa: CASSQAWDITYEQYF

j_gene: TRBJ2-7
d_gene: TRBD2
v_gene: TRBV12-3/TRBV12-4
abundance: -
CDR3nt: TGTGCCAGCAGGTCGGGACTAGCGGGAGGGGACGAGCAGTACTTC
CDR3aa: CASRSGLAGGDEQYF

j_gene: TRBJ2-1
d_gene: TRBD2
v_gene: TRBV4-1
abundance: -
CDR3nt: TGCGCCAGCAGCCAAGAACCATATAGCGGGAGACGGGACAATGAGCAGTTCTTC
CDR3aa: CASSQEPYSGRRDNEQFF

j_gene: TRBJ2-3
d_gene: TRBD1
v_gene: TRBV7-8
abundance: -
CDR3nt: TGTGCCAGCAGCGAACTCAGGGGGCGCACATCTGGCACAGATACGCAGTATTTT
CDR3aa: CASSELRGRTSGTDTQYF

j_gene: TRBJ2-1
d_gene: -
v_gene: TRBV9
abundance: -
CDR3nt: TGTGCCAGCAGCGTAGATCTGGGAGAGAGCAATGAGCAGTTCTTC
CDR3aa: CASSVDLGESNEQFF

j_gene: TRBJ2-6
d_gene: -
v_gene: TRBV5-4
abundance: -
CDR3nt: TGTGCCAGCAGCCAAGACAGTTCTCTCTGGGCCAACGTCCTGACTTTC
CDR3aa: CASSQDSSLWANVLTF

j_gene: TRBJ2-4
d_gene: -
v_gene: TRBV12-3/TRBV12-4
abundance: many
CDR3nt: TGTGCCAGCAGTTTAGTGCCGGGAGAGGGGGTTCAGTACTTC
CDR3aa: CASSLVPGEGVQYF

j_gene: TRBJ2-6
d_gene: -
v_gene: TRBV5-1
abundance: -
CDR3nt: TGCGCCAGCAGCTGGTCAGGGGTGGGGGCCAACGTCCTGACTTTC
CDR3aa: CASSWSGVGANVLTF

j_gene: TRBJ2-5
d_gene: -
v_gene: TRBV29-1
abundance: many
CDR3nt: TGCAGCGTTGCTTCCGGGACAACCCAAGAGACCCAGTACTTC
CDR3aa: CSVASGTTQETQYF

j_gene: TRBJ2-2
d_gene: -
v_gene: TRBV19
abundance: -
CDR3nt: TGTGCCAGTAGTATGGAAAGCGGGGAGCTGTTTTTT
CDR3aa: CASSMESGELFF

j_gene: TRBJ2-1
d_gene: TRBD1
v_gene: TRBV4-3
abundance: few
CDR3nt: TGCGCCAGCAGCCAGGGGACAGGGGGCTTGGATGAGCAGTTCTTC
CDR3aa: CASSQGTGGLDEQFF

j_gene: TRBJ2-7
d_gene: -
v_gene: TRBV4-2
abundance: -
CDR3nt: TGTGCCAGCAGCCAAGCCCCCGTGGGTTACGAGCAGTACTTC
CDR3aa: CASSQAPVGYEQYF

j_gene: TRBJ1-4
d_gene: -
v_gene: TRBV4-1
abundance: few
CDR3nt: TGCGCCAGCAGCCAATCTGGGGATCGGGGTGAAAAACTGTTTTTT
CDR3aa: CASSQSGDRGEKLFF

j_gene: TRBJ2-1
d_gene: -
v_gene: TRBV4-3
abundance: -
CDR3nt: TGCGCCAGCAGCCAAGACATTGCGAACAACAATGAGCAGTTCTTC
CDR3aa: CASSQDIANNNEQFF

j_gene: TRBJ2-2
d_gene: -
v_gene: TRBV5-6
abundance: few
CDR3nt: TGTGCCAGCAGCTTCGGCCCGGGAGGGGAGCTGTTTTTT
CDR3aa: CASSFGPGGELFF

j_gene: TRBJ2-7
d_gene: -
v_gene: TRBV29-1
abundance: few
CDR3nt: TGCAGCGTTGAAAACAGGGACTCCTACGAGCAGTACTTC
CDR3aa: CSVENRDSYEQYF

j_gene: TRBJ2-1
d_gene: -
v_gene: TRBV12-3/TRBV12-4
abundance: -
CDR3nt: TGTGCCAGCAGTCCCCTGCGCGGTGAGCAGTTCTTC
CDR3aa: CASSPLRGEQFF

j_gene: TRBJ2-2
d_gene: -
v_gene: TRBV5-6
abundance: -
CDR3nt: TGTGCCAGCAGGACGGGCACCGGGGAGCTGTTTTTT
CDR3aa: CASRTGTGELFF

j_gene: TRBJ2-7
d_gene: -
v_gene: TRBV5-6
abundance: -
CDR3nt: TGTGCCAGCAGCTTGGCCCTGGTGGTATACGAGCAGTACTTC
CDR3aa: CASSLALVVYEQYF